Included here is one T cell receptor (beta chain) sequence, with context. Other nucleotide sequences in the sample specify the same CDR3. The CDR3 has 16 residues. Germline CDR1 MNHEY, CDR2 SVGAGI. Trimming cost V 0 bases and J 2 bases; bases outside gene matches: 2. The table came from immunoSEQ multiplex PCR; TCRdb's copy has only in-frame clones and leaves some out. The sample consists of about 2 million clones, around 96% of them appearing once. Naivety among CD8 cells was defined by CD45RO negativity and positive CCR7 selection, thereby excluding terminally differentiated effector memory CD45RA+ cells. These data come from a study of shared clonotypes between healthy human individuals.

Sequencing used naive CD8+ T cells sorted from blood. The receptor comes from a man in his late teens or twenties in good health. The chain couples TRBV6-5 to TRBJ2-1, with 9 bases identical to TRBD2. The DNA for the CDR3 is TGTGCCAGCAGTTACTCTCTAGCGGGAACCTACAATGAGCAGTTCTTC. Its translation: CASSYSLAGTYNEQFF.